The rows below give T cell receptor beta chains drawn from one sample of a study of T cells after yellow fever vaccination. TCRdb re-derived calls from the 5' RACE reads in MiXCR, one entry per CDR3 protein. The sample holds approximately 550,000 distinct CDR3 sequences; 15% to 20% are singletons and the top ten take 14%. The sample in question was PBMCs, obtained 15 days after the yellow fever booster vaccination. All receptors derive from a young man who received the YFV17D yellow fever vaccine. The CDR3 runs from the conserved cysteine through the conserved F or W. A D gene is named only where the DNA matches it firmly. Clone size is stated in some rows and not others, as once, few, many or a class when expanded.

D: TRBD1; J: TRBJ2-1; V: TRBV19; size: NA; CDR3: CASSPRTGSSYNEQFF; DNA: TGTGCCAGTAGCCCCCGGACAGGGAGCTCCTACAATGAGCAGTTCTTC
D: NA; J: TRBJ2-1; V: TRBV12-3/TRBV12-4; size: NA; CDR3: CASSFDGNEQFF; DNA: TGTGCCAGCAGTTTTGATGGAAATGAGCAGTTCTTC
D: NA; J: TRBJ2-5; V: TRBV6-2/TRBV6-3; size: NA; CDR3: CASSYGPWETPYF; DNA: TGTGCCAGCAGTTACGGACCGTGGGAGACCCCGTACTTC
D: TRBD2; J: TRBJ2-5; V: TRBV23-1; size: NA; CDR3: CASSQPGLAGGLETQYF; DNA: TGCGCCAGCAGTCAGCCGGGCCTAGCGGGAGGCTTGGAGACCCAGTACTTC
D: NA; J: TRBJ2-5; V: TRBV29-1; size: NA; CDR3: CSVELQFIKETQYF; DNA: TGCAGCGTTGAACTACAGTTCATCAAAGAGACCCAGTACTTC
D: NA; J: TRBJ1-3; V: TRBV7-9; size: NA; CDR3: CASSLGTEGNTIYF; DNA: TGTGCCAGCAGTCTTGGGACGGAAGGAAACACCATATATTTT
D: TRBD1; J: TRBJ2-2; V: TRBV20-1; size: NA; CDR3: CSVGAGGTGELFF; DNA: TGCAGTGTTGGGGCAGGGGGCACCGGGGAGCTGTTTTTT
D: TRBD1; J: TRBJ1-2; V: TRBV28; size: NA; CDR3: CASSSGDRVNGYTF; DNA: TGTGCCAGCAGTTCGGGGGACAGGGTGAATGGCTACACCTTC
D: NA; J: TRBJ2-3; V: TRBV7-8; size: NA; CDR3: CASSLVEKVYTQYF; DNA: TGTGCCAGCAGCTTAGTTGAGAAGGTCTATACGCAGTATTTT
D: NA; J: TRBJ1-1; V: TRBV20-1; size: NA; CDR3: CSARDRGRSAEAFF; DNA: TGCAGTGCTAGAGATAGGGGCAGATCCGCGGAAGCTTTCTTT
D: TRBD1; J: TRBJ1-2; V: TRBV25-1; size: NA; CDR3: CASSFSGGYGYTF; DNA: TGTGCCAGCAGTTTCTCAGGGGGCTATGGCTACACCTTC
D: TRBD1; J: TRBJ2-4; V: TRBV10-3; size: NA; CDR3: CAISDKQGTWSIQYF; DNA: TGTGCCATCAGCGACAAACAGGGGACCTGGTCCATTCAGTACTTC
D: NA; J: TRBJ2-2; V: TRBV29-1; size: NA; CDR3: CSVLIPALVTGELFF; DNA: TGCAGCGTTCTCATACCGGCCCTAGTCACCGGGGAGCTGTTTTTT
D: NA; J: TRBJ1-2; V: TRBV29-1; size: NA; CDR3: CSVEGPNYGYTF; DNA: TGCAGCGTTGAAGGGCCAAACTATGGCTACACCTTC
D: NA; J: TRBJ2-3; V: TRBV5-1; size: few; CDR3: CASSLSGGATDTQYF; DNA: TGCGCCAGCAGCTTGTCCGGGGGAGCCACAGATACGCAGTATTTT
D: NA; J: TRBJ2-7; V: TRBV7-9; size: few; CDR3: CASSRDTGIYEQYF; DNA: TGTGCCAGCAGTCGGGACACAGGAATCTACGAGCAGTACTTC
D: NA; J: TRBJ2-5; V: TRBV7-2; size: many; CDR3: CASSGVQETQYF; DNA: TGTGCCAGCAGCGGGGTCCAAGAGACCCAGTACTTC
D: NA; J: TRBJ2-7; V: TRBV28; size: NA; CDR3: CASSLGIWRNEQYF; DNA: TGTGCCAGCAGTTTAGGCATCTGGAGGAACGAGCAGTACTTC
D: TRBD2; J: TRBJ2-3; V: TRBV6-2/TRBV6-3; size: NA; CDR3: CASRRAGSLDTQYF; DNA: TGTGCCAGCAGAAGAGCGGGGTCTTTGGATACGCAGTATTTT
D: NA; J: TRBJ2-7; V: TRBV5-8; size: NA; CDR3: CASSLLGRKGYEQYF; DNA: TGTGCCAGCAGCTTATTGGGGAGGAAGGGTTACGAGCAGTACTTC
D: NA; J: TRBJ2-7; V: TRBV11-2; size: few; CDR3: CASSSGLLFLTPYEQYF; DNA: TGTGCCAGCAGCTCGGGACTCCTGTTCCTTACCCCCTACGAGCAGTACTTC
D: NA; J: TRBJ2-2; V: TRBV4-2; size: NA; CDR3: CASSQGSSGGGTGELFF; DNA: TGTGCCAGCAGCCAAGGGTCTAGCGGAGGGGGGACCGGGGAGCTGTTTTTT
D: TRBD2; J: TRBJ2-7; V: TRBV7-8; size: NA; CDR3: CASSLDGLAGIEQYF; DNA: TGTGCCAGCAGCTTAGACGGACTAGCGGGAATTGAGCAGTACTTC
D: NA; J: TRBJ2-1; V: TRBV5-1; size: few; CDR3: CASSLALGRIYNEQFF; DNA: TGCGCCAGCAGCTTAGCTCTGGGGCGGATTTACAATGAGCAGTTCTTC
D: NA; J: TRBJ2-7; V: TRBV18; size: NA; CDR3: CASSPQGSLASYEQYF; DNA: TGTGCCAGCTCACCACAGGGGTCACTCGCCTCCTACGAGCAGTACTTC
D: NA; J: TRBJ1-1; V: TRBV18; size: few; CDR3: CASYGLGVRTEAFF; DNA: TGTGCCAGCTACGGTCTGGGGGTTAGAACTGAAGCTTTCTTT
D: NA; J: TRBJ2-2; V: TRBV2; size: few; CDR3: CASSEEVTGELFF; DNA: TGTGCCAGCAGTGAAGAAGTGACCGGGGAGCTGTTTTTT
D: TRBD2; J: TRBJ2-4; V: TRBV3-1; size: few; CDR3: CASSQSGAGENIQYF; DNA: TGTGCCAGCAGCCAAAGTGGGGCGGGGGAAAACATTCAGTACTTC
D: NA; J: TRBJ2-3; V: TRBV7-2; size: NA; CDR3: CASSSPRDTRTDTQYF; DNA: TGTGCCAGCAGCTCACCCCGGGACACCCGCACAGATACGCAGTATTTT
D: TRBD2; J: TRBJ2-5; V: TRBV6-1; size: few; CDR3: CASGRGGRETQYF; DNA: TGTGCCAGCGGCCGGGGGGGTAGGGAGACCCAGTACTTC
D: NA; J: TRBJ2-5; V: TRBV7-2; size: NA; CDR3: CASSLAKTRGETQYF; DNA: TGTGCCAGCAGCTTAGCCAAGACTAGGGGGGAGACCCAGTACTTC
D: NA; J: TRBJ1-5; V: TRBV7-2; size: few; CDR3: CASSPGSSQPQHF; DNA: TGTGCCAGCAGTCCAGGGTCGAGTCAGCCCCAGCATTTT
D: NA; J: TRBJ2-1; V: TRBV29-1; size: NA; CDR3: CSVETGRFYNEQFF; DNA: TGCAGCGTTGAAACTGGGAGGTTCTACAATGAGCAGTTCTTC
D: NA; J: TRBJ1-1; V: TRBV25-1; size: few; CDR3: CASDGGVSTEAFF; DNA: TGTGCCAGCGACGGGGGGGTGAGCACTGAAGCTTTCTTT
D: TRBD2; J: TRBJ2-5; V: TRBV15; size: few; CDR3: CATSKRLADQETQYF; DNA: TGTGCCACCAGCAAGAGACTAGCGGACCAAGAGACCCAGTACTTC
D: TRBD2; J: TRBJ2-3; V: TRBV6-5; size: few; CDR3: CASSYSGTSGRSDTQYF; DNA: TGTGCCAGCAGTTACTCGGGGACTAGCGGGAGGTCGGATACGCAGTATTTT
D: TRBD1; J: TRBJ1-3; V: TRBV6-5; size: NA; CDR3: CASSSTGGRNTIYF; DNA: TGTGCCAGCAGTTCCACAGGGGGCAGAAACACCATATATTTT
D: TRBD1; J: TRBJ2-7; V: TRBV5-4; size: NA; CDR3: CASSFQDRSSYEQYF; DNA: TGTGCCAGCAGCTTCCAGGACAGGAGCTCCTACGAGCAGTACTTC
D: NA; J: TRBJ1-1; V: TRBV5-1; size: NA; CDR3: CASSPGARNTEAFF; DNA: TGCGCCAGCAGCCCCGGGGCCAGAAACACTGAAGCTTTCTTT
D: NA; J: TRBJ2-3; V: TRBV6-2/TRBV6-3; size: few; CDR3: CASSYSPGQSGDTQYF; DNA: TGTGCCAGCAGTTACTCTCCAGGGCAGTCAGGAGATACGCAGTATTTT
D: TRBD1; J: TRBJ2-5; V: TRBV12-5; size: NA; CDR3: CASGIQGAETQYF; DNA: TGTGCTAGTGGTATACAGGGGGCAGAGACCCAGTACTTC
D: NA; J: TRBJ1-4; V: TRBV7-2; size: NA; CDR3: CASSLSGTVTEKLFF; DNA: TGTGCCAGCAGCTTATCCGGGACGGTGACTGAAAAACTGTTTTTT
D: TRBD2; J: TRBJ2-1; V: TRBV5-1; size: few; CDR3: CASSLGNSGSNEQFF; DNA: TGCGCCAGCAGCTTGGGGAATAGCGGGAGTAATGAGCAGTTCTTC
D: NA; J: TRBJ2-5; V: TRBV7-2; size: NA; CDR3: CASSSRKAGETQYF; DNA: TGTGCCAGCAGCTCCAGGAAGGCAGGAGAGACCCAGTACTTC
D: NA; J: TRBJ2-2; V: TRBV7-9; size: NA; CDR3: CASSPTGSETGELFF; DNA: TGTGCCAGCAGCCCCACCGGGTCCGAAACCGGGGAGCTGTTTTTT
D: NA; J: TRBJ1-5; V: TRBV12-3/TRBV12-4; size: NA; CDR3: CASSLISVVGAGRQPQHF; DNA: TGTGCCAGCAGTTTAATCTCAGTGGTGGGCGCGGGGAGGCAGCCCCAGCATTTT
D: NA; J: TRBJ1-5; V: TRBV9; size: NA; CDR3: CASSVGTGANQPQHF; DNA: TGTGCCAGCAGCGTAGGAACGGGGGCAAATCAGCCCCAGCATTTT
D: NA; J: TRBJ2-1; V: TRBV7-9; size: few; CDR3: CASSPRRLPYNEQFF; DNA: TGTGCCAGCAGCCCCCGACGGTTACCTTACAATGAGCAGTTCTTC
D: NA; J: TRBJ2-3; V: TRBV9; size: NA; CDR3: CASSSRGAGTDTQYF; DNA: TGTGCCAGCAGCTCTCGGGGAGCCGGCACAGATACGCAGTATTTT
D: NA; J: TRBJ2-1; V: TRBV5-1; size: few; CDR3: CASSLASGHNEQFF; DNA: TGCGCCAGCAGCTTAGCCAGCGGCCACAATGAGCAGTTCTTC
D: TRBD1; J: TRBJ2-4; V: TRBV28; size: few; CDR3: CASSPPTGNIQYF; DNA: TGTGCCAGCAGTCCCCCGACAGGGAACATTCAGTACTTC